The 20 T cell receptor beta chains reported below all come from one sample, sequenced in a study of blood T cell repertoires in COVID-19. Generated by immunoSEQ multiplex PCR, the TCRdb table keeps only in-frame clones and is missing some. This repertoire shows 200,000 to 300,000 clones, 80% to 85% found once; its top ten account for 12%. Sequencing was performed on peripheral blood. The receptors were sampled from a woman aged 60-70 years with active or convalescent COVID-19.

This sequence joins TRBV6-5 and TRBJ1-1, with D possibly matching TRBD1 (6 bases). The CDR3 has 13 amino acids. The V and J ends lost 4 bases and 4 bases respectively, with 10 bases between them. Germline V lookup: CDR1 MNHEY, CDR2 SVGAGI. As DNA, the CDR3 is TGTGCCAGCAGTTCACAGGGATTCACTGAAGCTTTCTTT. Its translation: CASSSQGFTEAFF.

The CDR3 nucleotides are TGCGCCAGCAGCTTGGGGGCCCCTTTGAACACTGAAGCTTTCTTT. Translating it yields CASSLGAPLNTEAFF. The gene calls are TRBV5-1 and TRBJ1-1, with unresolved D. With 0 bases removed from V and 0 bases from J, the gap between germline ends came to 9 bases. This CDR3 contains 15 residues. Germline V gene data show CDR1 as SGHRS and CDR2 as YFSETQ.

The rearrangement links TRBV3-1 (or the pseudogene TRBV3-2) to TRBJ1-5; 8 bases are a match to TRBD1. Germline CDR1 LGHDT, CDR2 YNNKEL (reference sequence). The junction had 4 bases not matched to a gene; V was cut back by 0 bases and J by 3 bases. The CDR3 spans 16 residues. Here the CDR3 DNA reads TGTGCCAGCAGCCAAGAGTTCAGGGGGCTCAATCAGCCCCAGCATTTT. Translating it yields CASSQEFRGLNQPQHF.

The V and J genes are TRBV7-8 and TRBJ1-2; TRBD1 agrees at 8 bases. The germline CDR1 and CDR2 sequences are SGHVS and FQNEAQ. CDR3 size: 14 residues. V shed 5 bases and J 2 bases; nucleotides not matched to a gene: 4. The CDR3, as DNA: TGTGCCAGCAGCCCCCGGACAGGGAACTATGGCTACACCTTC. Amino acids: CASSPRTGNYGYTF. Complete variable domain (other parts from reference TRBV7-8 and TRBJ1-2): GAGVSQSPRYKVAKRGQDVALRCDPISGHVSLFWYQQALGQGPEFLTYFQNEAQLDKSGLPSDRFFAERPEGSVSTLKIQRTQQEDSAVYLCASSPRTGNYGYTFGSGTRLTVV.

The chain has TRBV27 and TRBJ1-6; D is undetermined. Germline V lookup: CDR1 MNHEY, CDR2 SMNVEV (reference sequence). The ends were cut back, 1 base at V and 0 bases at J, with 10 bases in the middle. This CDR3 is 17 amino acids long. The chain's CDR3 is CASSLWASISYNSPLHF. The CDR3, as DNA: TGTGCCAGCAGTTTATGGGCCAGCATCTCCTATAATTCACCCCTCCACTTT.

The chain links TRBV5-8 to TRBJ1-2, with no clear D. CDR3 length: 15 residues. CDR1 and CDR2 from the germline V gene are SGHTS and YDEGEE. Trimming stripped 4 bases from V and 3 bases from J, with 16 bases between. The CDR3 DNA reads as TGTGCCAGCAGCATTAGACTCTTCCCCTACTATGGCTACACCTTC. As protein: CASSIRLFPYYGYTF.

The chain employs TRBV5-1 and TRBJ2-7; 7 bases match TRBD1. Germline trimming cut 0 bases from V and 5 bases from J; bases unmatched to any gene: 8. This CDR3 has 15 amino acids. Looked up from germline, CDR1 is SGHRS and CDR2 is YFSETQ. The CDR3 is CASSLGQGVSHEQYF. The CDR3, as DNA: TGCGCCAGCAGCTTGGGGCAGGGGGTATCTCACGAGCAGTACTTC.

This chain joins TRBV5-1 and TRBJ2-7; 8 bases fit TRBD2. The CDR3 consists of 17 residues. Trimming at V came to 0 bases and at J to 6 bases, leaving 14 bases not matched to a gene. Germline CDR1 reads SGHRS; CDR2 reads YFSETQ. In DNA, the CDR3 is TGCGCCAGCAGCTTGGCGCCGGGGGGGCCGGTGGAGGGCGAGCAGTACTTC. It encodes CASSLAPGGPVEGEQYF.

CDR3 sequence (DNA): TGCGCCAGCAGCCAAAGCGCCGGGACAGCAGATCAGCCCCAGCATTTT. Protein product: CASSQSAGTADQPQHF. The chain joins TRBV4-3 to TRBJ1-5, with 7 positions matching TRBD1. Germline CDR1 and CDR2: LGHNA and YSLEER. The CDR3 has 16 amino acids. V gave up 2 bases and J gave up 5 bases; unmatched junction bases: 9.

This clone was seen a handful of times. The chain links TRBV5-5 to TRBJ1-2, with D maybe TRBD1 (6 bases). Germline V gene lookup returns CDR1 SGHKS and CDR2 YYEKEE (reference sequence). The CDR3 covers 16 residues. The V end was cut by 0 bases, the J end by 5 bases, with 17 bases between. CDR3: CASSLVDGPRGYGYTF. The CDR3 DNA follows: TGTGCCAGCAGCTTGGTGGATGGACCTAGGGGGTATGGCTACACCTTC.

This chain uses TRBV11-2 with TRBJ1-1; D may be TRBD1 (5 bases). Germline V gives CDR1 SGHAT, CDR2 FQNNGV. The CDR3 runs 18 residues. V was trimmed by 3 bases and J by 1 base, leaving 21 bases between them. In DNA, the CDR3 is TGTGCCAGCAGCTTCAATCATTATTCGGGGGTGCAGAACACTGAAGCTTTCTTT. Its protein product is CASSFNHYSGVQNTEAFF.

The chain is built from TRBV2 and TRBJ1-1; 7 nucleotides agree with TRBD1. The ends lost 7 bases at V and 6 bases at J; junction bases unmatched: 11. Per germline, CDR1 SNHLY and CDR2 FYNNEI. The CDR3 length is 14 residues. The CDR3 DNA reads as TGTGCCAGCAACATACAGGGGCTGGGCGCTGAAGCTTTCTTT. It codes for CASNIQGLGAEAFF.

The V call is TRBV19, the J call TRBJ1-4; D might be TRBD1 (6 bases). The germline gives CDR1 LNHDA, CDR2 SQIVND (reference sequence). The CDR3 sequence is 16 residues long. V was trimmed by 7 bases and J by 3 bases, leaving 18 bases between them. In nucleotides, the CDR3 is TGTGCCAGTACCCCAGGAAAGGGGGTCCCTAATGAAAAACTGTTTTTT. Its protein is CASTPGKGVPNEKLFF.

The chain couples TRBV6-5 to TRBJ1-1; TRBD1 aligns across 8 bases. The J segment lost 4 bases and the V segment lost 7 bases, leaving 5 bases of the junction unmatched. The CDR3 has 13 amino acids. Germline values: CDR1 MNHEY, CDR2 SVGAGI. In nucleotides, the CDR3 is TGTGCCAGCACTGCCCAGGGGGCCACTGAAGCTTTCTTT. Its translation is CASTAQGATEAFF.

This chain joins TRBV5-1 and TRBJ2-4; D is unresolved. The CDR3 loop spans 15 amino acids. The V gene lost 1 base and the J gene lost 0 bases, with 8 bases spanning the gap. Looked up from germline, CDR1 is SGHRS and CDR2 is YFSETQ. The CDR3 DNA reads as TGCGCCAGCAGCTTGAATCCTATAGCCAAAAACATTCAGTACTTC. It encodes CASSLNPIAKNIQYF.

J is TRBJ2-5 and V is TRBV19; tentatively, D is TRBD1 (5 bases). This CDR3 is 14 amino acids long. V shed 6 bases and J shed 1 base, with 12 bases lying between them. Germline V gene lookup returns CDR1 LNHDA and CDR2 SQIVND (reference sequence). The CDR3 DNA reads as TGTGCCAGTAGCCCTTTAAGGGGCCAAGAGACCCAGTACTTC. Translated, it gives CASSPLRGQETQYF.

This clone was seen once. The chain employs TRBV4-1 and TRBJ1-2, with D tentatively TRBD1 (6 bases). V lost 11 bases, J lost 4 bases, and 14 bases lay in between. CDR3 size: 12 residues. Per germline, CDR1 MGHRA and CDR2 YSYEKL. The CDR3 region is CASAGAIYGYTF. CDR3 sequence (DNA): TGCGCCTCGGCGGGGGCGATCTATGGCTACACCTTC.

This sequence joins TRBV7-9 and TRBJ1-2; 7 bases map to TRBD1. After removal of 5 bases from V and 13 bases from J, the junction contained 10 bases not matched to a gene. The germline V gene has CDR1 SEHNR and CDR2 FQNEAQ (reference sequence). The CDR3 contains 12 residues. Written as DNA, the CDR3 is TGTGCCAGCAGCATAGGACAGGTCCCCGTCACCTTC. Encoded protein: CASSIGQVPVTF.

V gene TRBV6-2 or TRBV6-3 combines with J gene TRBJ1-4, with D possibly matching TRBD1 (6 bases). The CDR3 consists of 18 residues. The germline CDR1 and CDR2 sequences are MNHEY and SVGEGT. The ends were cut back, 4 bases at V and 0 bases at J, with 18 bases in the middle. The CDR3, as DNA: TGTGCCAGCAGTTCAGCTCAGGGGATCCCCCCAACTAATGAAAAACTGTTTTTT. As protein: CASSSAQGIPPTNEKLFF.

The V gene is TRBV27, the J gene TRBJ1-5; 8 bases line up with TRBD1. Germline lookup yields CDR1 MNHEY and CDR2 SMNVEV (reference sequence). The CDR3 has 15 residues. V lost 6 bases and J lost 5; bases outside the gene matches: 9. The DNA of the CDR3 is TGTGCCAGCAGCCCTGGACAGGGTCCCGATCAGCCCCAGCATTTT. Amino acids: CASSPGQGPDQPQHF.